This T cell receptor (beta chain) was captured in a study of blood T cell repertoires in COVID-19. Clones were sequenced by immunoSEQ multiplex PCR, and TCRdb holds only the in-frame ones, with some missing. This table holds approximately 190,000 clones, roughly 88% found once. Looked up from germline, CDR1 is KGHDR and CDR2 is SFDVKD. V lost 2 bases and J lost 4, with 5 bases in between. This CDR3 spans 13 amino acids. The chain joins TRBV24-1 to TRBJ2-1, with unresolved D. Sample: peripheral blood. This TCR was sampled from a woman aged 40 to 55 who had recovered from COVID-19. The CDR3 region has the DNA TGTGCCACCAGTGATTCAGGTTACAATGAGCAGTTCTTC. Its translation: CATSDSGYNEQFF.